These T cell receptor beta chains were read from a single sample in a study of blood T cell repertoires in COVID-19. Only in-frame clones appear in the TCRdb table, and some are missing; sequencing was by immunoSEQ multiplex PCR. The data show just under 80,000 clones, approximately 84% seen once. Sequencing was performed on peripheral blood. The origin of the receptors is a human donor in a cohort sampled during active COVID-19. The conserved cysteine and the conserved F or W are not part of the CDR3 here. The order of the fields is J gene, D gene, CDR3 length, V gene, CDR3 protein. A D gene is named only where the DNA matches it firmly.

TRBJ1-4 - 12 TRBV28 ASRTRATNEKLF
TRBJ1-3 TRBD1 12 TRBV18 ASSSDRAGNTIY
TRBJ2-1 TRBD2 14 TRBV19 ASSIQSGSSYNEQF
TRBJ2-5 TRBD2 13 TRBV9 ASSPTGTREETQY
TRBJ1-1 - 14 TRBV11-2 ASSLGTGRGDTEAF
TRBJ2-2 - 10 TRBV5-1 ASTRETGELF
TRBJ2-7 TRBD2 16 TRBV5-1 ASSPGLAGQSRNYEQY
TRBJ2-7 TRBD1 13 TRBV15 ATSRGGQGSYEQY
TRBJ1-4 - 14 TRBV9 ASSPDRALGGEKLF
TRBJ1-1 - 11 TRBV6-5 ASSYFRDTEAF
TRBJ2-5 TRBD1 14 TRBV19 ASSSSRQGAGETQY
TRBJ1-4 - 14 TRBV7-8 ASSLGREATNEKLF
TRBJ2-3 TRBD2 17 TRBV2 ASSPLYDSGGAYGDTQY
TRBJ2-1 TRBD2 14 TRBV2 ASTLLTGGSGNEQF
TRBJ2-3 - 13 TRBV7-2 ASSSGLPSTDTQY
TRBJ1-3 - 13 TRBV5-1 ASSLGAGRENTIY
TRBJ1-2 TRBD1 14 TRBV10-3 AISWTGSTLNYGYT
TRBJ1-1 TRBD1 13 TRBV14 ASSWDRRPGAEAF
TRBJ1-2 - 12 TRBV5-1 ASSLDREGYGYT
TRBJ1-6 TRBD1 13 TRBV30 AWSGQGRYVSPLH
TRBJ2-4 TRBD2 16 TRBV7-2 ASRSGGLAGDLKNIQY
TRBJ2-6 - 13 TRBV14 ASSVGHSGANVLT
TRBJ1-2 TRBD1 13 TRBV5-1 ASSLTGDLAYGYT
TRBJ2-7 TRBD2 13 TRBV4-1 ASSRLAGGPYEQY
TRBJ2-2 TRBD2 14 TRBV5-1 ASSSGLAGNTGELF
TRBJ2-5 - 11 TRBV18 ASSPRYQETQY
TRBJ2-2 TRBD2 15 TRBV7-2 ASSTLTSGKVIGELF
TRBJ1-5 TRBD1 14 TRBV2 ASRRDRLGGYQPQH
TRBJ2-7 - 12 TRBV4-2 ASSPSDQGSEQY
TRBJ1-2 TRBD1 13 TRBV5-1 ASSTGQGAGYGYT
TRBJ2-3 - 10 TRBV2 ASSVSKDTQY
TRBJ2-6 TRBD1 15 TRBV3-1/TRBV3-2 ASSPRDSYSGANVLT
TRBJ1-3 TRBD1 13 TRBV19 ASRSTGGSGNTIY
TRBJ2-7 TRBD2 14 TRBV27 ASSSRGSGRAHEQY
TRBJ1-4 TRBD1 14 TRBV10-3 ATRPGTGEGNEKLF
TRBJ2-1 TRBD2 15 TRBV4-2 ASSQTSGGVSYNEQF
TRBJ1-2 - 12 TRBV15 ATSREGRNYGYT
TRBJ2-1 TRBD2 14 TRBV7-2 ASSLIAGGLDNEQF
TRBJ2-7 TRBD1 13 TRBV19 ASSARDRGIGEQY
TRBJ2-5 TRBD2 15 TRBV27 ASSARSGGVLIQTQY
TRBJ2-7 TRBD2 12 TRBV7-3 ASSSREGSYEQY
TRBJ1-1 - 11 TRBV27 ASSFVVNTEAF
TRBJ2-7 TRBD1 10 TRBV27 ASQRQGSSQY
TRBJ2-7 TRBD1 12 TRBV6-2/TRBV6-3 ASSYLQGPYEQY
TRBJ2-5 - 14 TRBV5-4 ASSLGGVTGQETQY
TRBJ1-2 - 10 TRBV10-3 AISESTVGYT
TRBJ2-3 - 13 TRBV6-5 ASSNVGDKKDTQY